Listed below are T cell receptor beta chains from one sample, sequenced in a study of CD8 T cells in ankylosing spondylitis. TCRdb redid the calling of the 5' RACE reads with MiXCR, one entry per CDR3 protein. The top ten clones hold over 4% of a sample with some 150,000 distinct CDR3 sequences, more than 9.5% of them seen once. The sequenced sample was blood, either unsorted or a sorted T cell fraction (not recorded which). The receptors were sampled from a female donor with ankylosing spondylitis or in good health (not recorded which). The conserved cysteine and the conserved F or W are not part of the CDR3 here. Clone size is shown for a subset of rows, as once, few, many or a class of expanded clone.

>many|TRBV28|TRBJ1-5
ASSTPTLGPQH
>many|TRBV28|TRBJ1-6
ASSLSGQNNSPLH
>many|TRBV12-3/TRBV12-4|TRBJ1-6
ASSSWATGRNSPLH
>few|TRBV2|TRBJ2-1
ASSSDRASYNEQF
>few|TRBV11-2|TRBJ1-2
ASSLAGDGGYT
>many|TRBV5-6|TRBJ2-1
ASSFYSGRGNEQF
>NA|TRBV15|TRBJ1-1
ATRGVGLTTEAF
>many|TRBV4-2|TRBJ1-2
ASSQGSDANYGYT
>many|TRBV7-9|TRBJ2-7
ASSLTLGPLEQY
>many|TRBV7-9|TRBJ1-3
ASSPWTGQAGNTIY
>many|TRBV20-1|TRBJ1-1
SAEQGAFEAF
>many|TRBV6-1|TRBJ1-6
ASSEAGDNSPLH
>many|TRBV6-1|TRBJ2-1
ASSRGESVHNEQF
>many|TRBV9|TRBJ2-3
ASSGPTDTQY
>few|TRBV18|TRBJ2-3
ASSPFAGSLQTDTQY
>many|TRBV5-1|TRBJ2-3
ASTDDHTQY
>NA|TRBV20-1|TRBJ2-7
SASGVLAAYEQY
>many|TRBV20-1|TRBJ1-2
SASVKGAGYGYT
>many|TRBV10-3|TRBJ1-2
AISAPGQGTHGYT
>few|TRBV2|TRBJ2-3
ASSEWVQSKVSDTQY
>many|TRBV12-3/TRBV12-4|TRBJ1-2
ASRAVYGYT
>NA|TRBV18|TRBJ2-3
ASSPLGGPGTDTQY
>many|TRBV5-1|TRBJ1-4
ASRETATNEKLF
>NA|TRBV5-1|TRBJ1-5
ASRPTGDSNQPQH
>many|TRBV20-1|TRBJ2-3
SASPRGRGSNKDTQY
>many|TRBV24-1|TRBJ2-2
ATSDLQRGIQPGELF
>few|TRBV5-1|TRBJ2-2
ASTDGGNGELF
>NA|TRBV24-1|TRBJ2-2
ATSDRGSNPHRELF
>many|TRBV5-1|TRBJ2-5
ASSWAGATQETQY
>many|TRBV5-4|TRBJ2-2
ASSNLGQNTGELF
>many|TRBV20-1|TRBJ1-5
SAAYLNSNQPQH
>many|TRBV6-1|TRBJ2-3
ASSEGQGVGTQY
>NA|TRBV6-2/TRBV6-3|TRBJ2-2
ASLYGTTNTGELF
>many|TRBV6-1|TRBJ2-2
ASRTPLATNTGELF
>many|TRBV15|TRBJ2-3
ATSRDGGHYTDTQY
>many|TRBV5-1|TRBJ2-2
ASSLDGARSGELF
>NA|TRBV20-1|TRBJ2-3
SAPFRGVIDTQY
>many|TRBV29-1|TRBJ2-2
SVYFGELF